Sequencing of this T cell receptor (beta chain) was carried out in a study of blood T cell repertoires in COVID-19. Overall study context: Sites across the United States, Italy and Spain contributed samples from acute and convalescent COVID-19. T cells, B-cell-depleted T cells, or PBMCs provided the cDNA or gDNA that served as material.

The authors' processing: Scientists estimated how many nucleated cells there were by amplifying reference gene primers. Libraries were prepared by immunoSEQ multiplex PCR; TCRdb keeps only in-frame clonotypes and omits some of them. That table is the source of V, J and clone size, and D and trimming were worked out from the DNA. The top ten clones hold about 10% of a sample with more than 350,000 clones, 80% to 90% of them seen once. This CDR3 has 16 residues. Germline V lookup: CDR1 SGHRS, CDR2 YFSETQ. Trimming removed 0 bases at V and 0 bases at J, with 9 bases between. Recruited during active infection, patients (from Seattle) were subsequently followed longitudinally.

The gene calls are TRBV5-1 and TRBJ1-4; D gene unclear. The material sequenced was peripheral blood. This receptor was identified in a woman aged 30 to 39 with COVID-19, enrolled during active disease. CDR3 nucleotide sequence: TGCGCCAGCAGCTTGGGCCTTGAGGCAACTAATGAAAAACTGTTTTTT. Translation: CASSLGLEATNEKLFF.